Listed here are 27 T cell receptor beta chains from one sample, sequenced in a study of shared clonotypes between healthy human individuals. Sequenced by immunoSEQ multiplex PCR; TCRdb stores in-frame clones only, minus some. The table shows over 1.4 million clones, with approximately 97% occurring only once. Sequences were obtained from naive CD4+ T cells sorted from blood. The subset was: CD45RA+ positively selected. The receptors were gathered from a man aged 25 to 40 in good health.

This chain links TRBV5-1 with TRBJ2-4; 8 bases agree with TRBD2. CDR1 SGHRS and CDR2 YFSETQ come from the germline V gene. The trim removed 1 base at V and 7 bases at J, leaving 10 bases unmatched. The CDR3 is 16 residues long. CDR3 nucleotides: TGCGCCAGCAGCTTGAGTACCGGGAGGGACTATAACATTCAGTACTTC. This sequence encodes CASSLSTGRDYNIQYF. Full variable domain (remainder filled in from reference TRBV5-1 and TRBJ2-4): KAGVTQTPRYLIKTRGQQVTLSCSPISGHRSVSWYQQTPGQGLQFLFEYFSETQRNKGNFPGRFSGRQFSNSRSEMNVSTLELGDSALYLCASSLSTGRDYNIQYFGAGTRLSVL.

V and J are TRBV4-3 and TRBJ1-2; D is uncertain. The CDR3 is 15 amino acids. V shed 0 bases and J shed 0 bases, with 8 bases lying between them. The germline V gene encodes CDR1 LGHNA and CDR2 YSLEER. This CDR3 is CASSQDSSPNYGYTF. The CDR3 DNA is TGCGCCAGCAGCCAAGACAGCTCGCCTAACTATGGCTACACCTTC.

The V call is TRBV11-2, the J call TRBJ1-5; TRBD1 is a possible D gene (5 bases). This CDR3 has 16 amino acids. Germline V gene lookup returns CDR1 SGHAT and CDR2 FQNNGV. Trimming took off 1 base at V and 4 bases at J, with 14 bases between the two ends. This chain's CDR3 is CASSLGVGGGNQPQHF. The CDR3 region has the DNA TGTGCCAGCAGCTTAGGTGTTGGGGGGGGGAATCAGCCCCAGCATTTT.

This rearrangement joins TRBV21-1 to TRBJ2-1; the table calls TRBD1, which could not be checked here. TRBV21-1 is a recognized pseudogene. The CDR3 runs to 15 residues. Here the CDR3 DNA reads TGTGCCAGCAATCCCGGGACAGGGTCCTACAATGAGCAGTTCTTC. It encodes CASNPGTGSYNEQFF.

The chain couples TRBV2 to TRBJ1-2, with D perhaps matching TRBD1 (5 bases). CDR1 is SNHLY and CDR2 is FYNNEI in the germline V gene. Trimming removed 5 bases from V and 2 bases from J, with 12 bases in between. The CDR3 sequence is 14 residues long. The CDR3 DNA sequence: TGTGCCAGCAGTTCAGGGTTCGGAAACTATGGCTACACCTTC. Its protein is CASSSGFGNYGYTF.

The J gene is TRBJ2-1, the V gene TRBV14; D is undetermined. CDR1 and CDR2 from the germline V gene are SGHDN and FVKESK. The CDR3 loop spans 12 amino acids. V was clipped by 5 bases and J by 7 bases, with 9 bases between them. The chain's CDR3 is CASSARRNEQFF. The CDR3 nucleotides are TGTGCCAGCAGCGCCCGGAGAAATGAGCAGTTCTTC.

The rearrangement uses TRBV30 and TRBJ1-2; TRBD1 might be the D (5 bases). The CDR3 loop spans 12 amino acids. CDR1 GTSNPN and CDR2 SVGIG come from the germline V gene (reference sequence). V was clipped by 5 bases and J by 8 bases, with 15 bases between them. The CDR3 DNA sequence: TGTGCCTGGTCGACAGCGGCGGGGGGCTACACCTTC. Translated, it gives CAWSTAAGGYTF.

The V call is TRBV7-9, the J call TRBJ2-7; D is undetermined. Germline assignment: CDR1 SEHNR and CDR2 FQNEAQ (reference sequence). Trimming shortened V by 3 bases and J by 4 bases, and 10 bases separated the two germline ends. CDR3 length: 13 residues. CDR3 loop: CASSFPEAYEQYF. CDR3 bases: TGTGCCAGCAGCTTCCCAGAAGCGTACGAGCAGTACTTC.

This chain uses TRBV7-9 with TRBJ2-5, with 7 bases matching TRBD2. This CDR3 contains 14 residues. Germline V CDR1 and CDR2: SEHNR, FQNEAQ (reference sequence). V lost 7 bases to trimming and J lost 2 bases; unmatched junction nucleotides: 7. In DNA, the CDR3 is TGTGCCAGCAACCGAGGGAGGGAGCAAGAGACCCAGTACTTC. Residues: CASNRGREQETQYF.

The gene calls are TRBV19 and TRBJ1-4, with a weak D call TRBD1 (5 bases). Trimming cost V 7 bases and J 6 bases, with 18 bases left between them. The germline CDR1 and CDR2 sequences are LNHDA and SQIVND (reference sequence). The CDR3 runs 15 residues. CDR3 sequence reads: CASTRITGPDEKLFF. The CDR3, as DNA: TGTGCCAGTACCCGTATCACGGGGCCGGATGAAAAACTGTTTTTT.

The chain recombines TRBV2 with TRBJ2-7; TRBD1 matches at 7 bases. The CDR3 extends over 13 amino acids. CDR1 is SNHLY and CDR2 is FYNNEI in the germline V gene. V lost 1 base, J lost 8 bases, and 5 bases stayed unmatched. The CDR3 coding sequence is TGTGCCAGCAGTGAAGTCCGGGACAGTCAGCAGTACTTC. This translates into CASSEVRDSQQYF.

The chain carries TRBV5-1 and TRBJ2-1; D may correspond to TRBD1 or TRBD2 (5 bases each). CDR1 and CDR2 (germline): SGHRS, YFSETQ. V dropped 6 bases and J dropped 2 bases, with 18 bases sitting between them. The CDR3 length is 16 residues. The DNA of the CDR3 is TGCGCCAGCACCCCCCCGGGCCGGGACCCCTACAATGAGCAGTTCTTC. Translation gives CASTPPGRDPYNEQFF.

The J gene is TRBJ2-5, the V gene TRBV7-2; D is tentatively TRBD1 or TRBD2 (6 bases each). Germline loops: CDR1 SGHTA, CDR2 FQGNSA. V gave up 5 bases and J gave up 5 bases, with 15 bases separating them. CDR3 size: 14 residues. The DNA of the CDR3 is TGTGCCAGCAGCCAGCCTCTAGGGGGGGAGACCCAGTACTTC. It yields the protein CASSQPLGGETQYF.

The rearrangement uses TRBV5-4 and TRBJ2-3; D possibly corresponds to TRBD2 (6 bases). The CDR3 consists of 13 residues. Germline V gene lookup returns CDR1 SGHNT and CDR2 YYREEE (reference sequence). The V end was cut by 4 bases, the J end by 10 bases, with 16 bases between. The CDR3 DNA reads TGTGCCAGCAGCCCGGGACTCAACGGGGCGCAGTATTTT. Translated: CASSPGLNGAQYF.

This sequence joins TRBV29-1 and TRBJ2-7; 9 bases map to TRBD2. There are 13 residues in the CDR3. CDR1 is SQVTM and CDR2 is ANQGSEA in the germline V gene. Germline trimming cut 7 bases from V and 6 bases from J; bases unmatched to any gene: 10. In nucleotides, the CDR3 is TGCAGCGGTCGATTAGCGGGAGCTTCCGAGCAGTACTTC. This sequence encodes CSGRLAGASEQYF.

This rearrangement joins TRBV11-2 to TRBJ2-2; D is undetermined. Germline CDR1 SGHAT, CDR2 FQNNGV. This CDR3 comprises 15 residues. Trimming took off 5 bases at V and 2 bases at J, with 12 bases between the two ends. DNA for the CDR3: TGTGCCAGCAGCCGGGCACTACTAAACACCGGGGAGCTGTTTTTT. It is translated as CASSRALLNTGELFF.

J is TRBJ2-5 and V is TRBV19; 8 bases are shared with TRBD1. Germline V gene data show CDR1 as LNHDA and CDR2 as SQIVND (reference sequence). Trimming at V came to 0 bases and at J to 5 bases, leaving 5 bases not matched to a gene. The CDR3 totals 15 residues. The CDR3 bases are TGTGCCAGTAGTATAGATCAGGGGGCGGGGGAGACCCAGTACTTC. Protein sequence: CASSIDQGAGETQYF.

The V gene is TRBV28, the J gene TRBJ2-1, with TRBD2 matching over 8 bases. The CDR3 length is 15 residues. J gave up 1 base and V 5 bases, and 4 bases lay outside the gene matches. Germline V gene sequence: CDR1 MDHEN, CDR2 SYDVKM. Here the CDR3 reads CASSTSGSSYNEQFF. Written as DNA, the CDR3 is TGTGCCAGCAGTACAAGCGGGAGTTCCTACAATGAGCAGTTCTTC.

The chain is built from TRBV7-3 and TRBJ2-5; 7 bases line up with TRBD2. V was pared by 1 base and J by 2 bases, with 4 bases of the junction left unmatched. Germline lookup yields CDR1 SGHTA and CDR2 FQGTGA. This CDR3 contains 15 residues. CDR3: CASSLSSSGQETQYF. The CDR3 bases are TGTGCCAGCAGCTTAAGTTCTAGCGGTCAAGAGACCCAGTACTTC.

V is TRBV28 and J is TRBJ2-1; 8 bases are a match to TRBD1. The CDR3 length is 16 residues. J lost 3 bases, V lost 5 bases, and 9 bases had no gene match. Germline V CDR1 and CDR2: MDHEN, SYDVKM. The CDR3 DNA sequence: TGTGCCAGCAGTCGCTATGTACAGGGGGGCTACAATGAGCAGTTCTTC. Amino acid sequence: CASSRYVQGGYNEQFF.

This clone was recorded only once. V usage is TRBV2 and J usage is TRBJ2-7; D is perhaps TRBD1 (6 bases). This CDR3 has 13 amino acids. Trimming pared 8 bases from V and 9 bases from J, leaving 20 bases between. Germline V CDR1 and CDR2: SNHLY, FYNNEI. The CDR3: CASLRDTMQGQYF. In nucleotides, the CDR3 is TGTGCCAGCCTCCGGGACACGATGCAAGGGCAGTACTTC. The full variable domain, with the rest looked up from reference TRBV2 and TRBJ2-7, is EPEVTQTPSHQVTQMGQEVILRCVPISNHLYFYWYRQILGQKVEFLVSFYNNEISEKSEIFDDQFSVERPDGSNFTLKIRSTKLEDSAMYFCASLRDTMQGQYFGPGTRLTVT.

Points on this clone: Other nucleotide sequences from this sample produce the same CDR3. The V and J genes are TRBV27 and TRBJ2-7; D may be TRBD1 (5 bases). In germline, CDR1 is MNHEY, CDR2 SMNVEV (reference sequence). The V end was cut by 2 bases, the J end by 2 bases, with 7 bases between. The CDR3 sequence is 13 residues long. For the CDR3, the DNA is TGTGCCAGCAGTTTAAGGGGAACCTACGAGCAGTACTTC. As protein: CASSLRGTYEQYF.

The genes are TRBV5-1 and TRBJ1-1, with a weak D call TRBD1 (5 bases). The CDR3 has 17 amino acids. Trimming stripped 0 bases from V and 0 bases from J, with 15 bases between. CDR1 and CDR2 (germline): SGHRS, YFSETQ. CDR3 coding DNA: TGCGCCAGCAGCTTGGCCTCAGGGTCCCCCGTGAACACTGAAGCTTTCTTT. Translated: CASSLASGSPVNTEAFF.

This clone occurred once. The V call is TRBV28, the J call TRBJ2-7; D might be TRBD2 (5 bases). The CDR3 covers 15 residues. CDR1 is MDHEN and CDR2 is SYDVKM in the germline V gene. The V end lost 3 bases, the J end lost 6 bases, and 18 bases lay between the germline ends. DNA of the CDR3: TGTGCCAGCAGTTTGGTAGGCGGGCCCTCTCTCGAGCAGTACTTC. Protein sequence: CASSLVGGPSLEQYF.

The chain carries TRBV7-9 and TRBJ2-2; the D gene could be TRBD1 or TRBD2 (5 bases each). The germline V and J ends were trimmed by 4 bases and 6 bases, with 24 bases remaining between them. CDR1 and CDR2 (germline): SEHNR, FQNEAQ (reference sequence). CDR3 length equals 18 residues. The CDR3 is CASSSPQGRHSVPGELFF. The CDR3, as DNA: TGTGCCAGCAGCTCTCCGCAGGGACGACATTCTGTCCCCGGGGAGCTGTTTTTT.

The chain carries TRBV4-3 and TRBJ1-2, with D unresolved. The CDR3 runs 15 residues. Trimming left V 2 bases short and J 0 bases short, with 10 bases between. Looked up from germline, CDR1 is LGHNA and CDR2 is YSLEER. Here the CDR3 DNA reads TGCGCCAGCAGCCAAAGGCCCCTTTCTAACTATGGCTACACCTTC. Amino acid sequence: CASSQRPLSNYGYTF.

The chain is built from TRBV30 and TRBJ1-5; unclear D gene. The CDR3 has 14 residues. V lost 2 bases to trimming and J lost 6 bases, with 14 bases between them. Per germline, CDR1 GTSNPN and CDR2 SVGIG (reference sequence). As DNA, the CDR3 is TGTGCCTGGAGTCCCAAAACTGTGAGTCAGCCCCAGCATTTT. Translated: CAWSPKTVSQPQHF.